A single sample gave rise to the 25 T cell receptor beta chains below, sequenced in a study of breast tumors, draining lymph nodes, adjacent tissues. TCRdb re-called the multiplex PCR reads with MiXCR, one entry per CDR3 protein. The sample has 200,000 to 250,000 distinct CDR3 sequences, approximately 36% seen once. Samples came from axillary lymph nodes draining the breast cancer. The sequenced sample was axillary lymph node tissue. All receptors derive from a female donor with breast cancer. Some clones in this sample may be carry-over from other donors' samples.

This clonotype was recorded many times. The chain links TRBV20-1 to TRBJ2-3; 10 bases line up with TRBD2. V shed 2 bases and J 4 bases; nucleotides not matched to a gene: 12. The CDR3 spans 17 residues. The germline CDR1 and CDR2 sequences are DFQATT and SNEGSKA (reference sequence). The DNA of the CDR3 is TGCAGTGCTAGACCCAGGCCCCTAGCGGGGGTTGCAGATACGCAGTATTTT. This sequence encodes CSARPRPLAGVADTQYF.

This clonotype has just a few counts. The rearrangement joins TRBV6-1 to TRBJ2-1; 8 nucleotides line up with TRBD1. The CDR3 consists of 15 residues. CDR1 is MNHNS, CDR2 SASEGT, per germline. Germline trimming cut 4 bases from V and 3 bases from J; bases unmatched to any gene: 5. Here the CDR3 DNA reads TGTGCCAGCAGTGCGACAGGGGCTATCTACAATGAGCAGTTCTTC. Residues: CASSATGAIYNEQFF.

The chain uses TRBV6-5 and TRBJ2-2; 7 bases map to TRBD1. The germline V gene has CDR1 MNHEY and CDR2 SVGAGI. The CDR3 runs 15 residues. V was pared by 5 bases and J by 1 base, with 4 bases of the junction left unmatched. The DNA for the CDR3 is TGTGCCAGCAGTCTCCGGGACAGGAACACCGGGGAGCTGTTTTTT. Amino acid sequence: CASSLRDRNTGELFF.

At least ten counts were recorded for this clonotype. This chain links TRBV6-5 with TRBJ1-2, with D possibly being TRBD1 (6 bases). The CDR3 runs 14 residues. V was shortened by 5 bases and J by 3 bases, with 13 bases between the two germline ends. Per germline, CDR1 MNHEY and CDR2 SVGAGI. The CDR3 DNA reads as TGTGCCAGCAGTCGACAGGCCCTAGACTATGGCTACACCTTC. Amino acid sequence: CASSRQALDYGYTF.

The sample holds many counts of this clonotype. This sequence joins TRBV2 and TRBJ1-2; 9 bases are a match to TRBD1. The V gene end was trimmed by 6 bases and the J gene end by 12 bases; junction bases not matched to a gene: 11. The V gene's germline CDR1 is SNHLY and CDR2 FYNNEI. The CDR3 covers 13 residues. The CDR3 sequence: CASRGTGRPGDTF. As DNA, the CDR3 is TGTGCCAGCAGAGGGACAGGGAGACCGGGCGACACCTTC.

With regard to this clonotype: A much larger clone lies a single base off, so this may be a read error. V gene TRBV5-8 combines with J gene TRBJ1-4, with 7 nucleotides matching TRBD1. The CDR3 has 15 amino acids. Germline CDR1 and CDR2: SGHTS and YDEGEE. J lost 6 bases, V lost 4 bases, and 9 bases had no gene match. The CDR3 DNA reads TGTGCCAGCAGCGGCGACAGGGCAAGGCATGAAAAACTGTTTTTT. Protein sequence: CASSGDRARHEKLFF.

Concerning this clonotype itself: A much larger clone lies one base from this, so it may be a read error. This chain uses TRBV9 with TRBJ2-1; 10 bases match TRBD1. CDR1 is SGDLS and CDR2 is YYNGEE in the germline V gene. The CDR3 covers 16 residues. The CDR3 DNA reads TGTGCCAGCAGCGTAGCTCCCGGGACAGGGGCGAATGCGCAGTTCTTC. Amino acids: CASSVAPGTGANAQFF.

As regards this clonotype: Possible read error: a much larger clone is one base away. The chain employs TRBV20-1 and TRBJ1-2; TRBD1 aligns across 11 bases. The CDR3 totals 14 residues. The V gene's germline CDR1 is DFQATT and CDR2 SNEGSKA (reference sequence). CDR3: CRGMGQGDVSGYTF. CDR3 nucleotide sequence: TGCAGGGGAATGGGACAGGGGGATGTCTCTGGCTACACCTTC.

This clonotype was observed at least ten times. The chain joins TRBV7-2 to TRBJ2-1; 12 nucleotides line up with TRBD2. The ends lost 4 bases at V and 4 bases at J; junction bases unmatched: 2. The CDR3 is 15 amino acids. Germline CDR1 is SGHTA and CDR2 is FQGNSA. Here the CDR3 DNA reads TGTGCCAGCAGCTCTAGCGGGGGGGGGTACAATGAGCAGTTCTTC. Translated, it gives CASSSSGGGYNEQFF.

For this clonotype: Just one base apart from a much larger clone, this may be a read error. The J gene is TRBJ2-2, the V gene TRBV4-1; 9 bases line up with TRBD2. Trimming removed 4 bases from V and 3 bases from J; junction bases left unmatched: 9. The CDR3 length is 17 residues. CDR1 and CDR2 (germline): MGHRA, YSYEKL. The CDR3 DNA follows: TGCGCCAGCAGCCGGCAGGGACTAGCAGAGGACACCGGGGAGCTGTTTTTT. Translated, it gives CASSRQGLAEDTGELFF.

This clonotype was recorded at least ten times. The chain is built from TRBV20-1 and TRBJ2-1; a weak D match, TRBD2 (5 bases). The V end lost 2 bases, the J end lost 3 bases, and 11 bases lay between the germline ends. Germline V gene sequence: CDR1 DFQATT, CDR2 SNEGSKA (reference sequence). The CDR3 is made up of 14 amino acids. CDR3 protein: CSARMIAIYNEQFF. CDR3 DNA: TGCAGTGCTAGAATGATAGCGATCTACAATGAGCAGTTCTTC.

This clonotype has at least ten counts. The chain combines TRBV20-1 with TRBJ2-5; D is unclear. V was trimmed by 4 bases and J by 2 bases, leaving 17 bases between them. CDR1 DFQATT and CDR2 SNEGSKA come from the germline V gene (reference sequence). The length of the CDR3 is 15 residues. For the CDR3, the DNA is TGCAGTGCTACAGTCTCCCCGAGCGTGCAAGAGACCCAGTACTTC. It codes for CSATVSPSVQETQYF.

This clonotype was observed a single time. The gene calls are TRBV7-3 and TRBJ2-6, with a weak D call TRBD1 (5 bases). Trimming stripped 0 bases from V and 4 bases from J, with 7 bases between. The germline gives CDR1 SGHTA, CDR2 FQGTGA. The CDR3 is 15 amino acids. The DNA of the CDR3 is TGTGCCAGCAGCTTAACTTGGACAGGGGCCAACGTCCTGACTTTC. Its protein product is CASSLTWTGANVLTF.

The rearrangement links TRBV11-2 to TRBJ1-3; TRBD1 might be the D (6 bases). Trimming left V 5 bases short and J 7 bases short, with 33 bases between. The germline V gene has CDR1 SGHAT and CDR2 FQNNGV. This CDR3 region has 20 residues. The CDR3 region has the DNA TGTGCCAGCAGCCTAGGATATGAGTTGAAGGGACAAAAGTTACCGAACACCATATATTTT. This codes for CASSLGYELKGQKLPNTIYF.

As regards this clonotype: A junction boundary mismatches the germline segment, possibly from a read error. CDR3 DNA: TGTGCCAGCAGCTTGCGACTAGGCCGGGAGCTGTACTTC. Its protein is CASSLRLGRELYF. The rearrangement joins TRBV7-9 to TRBJ2-7, with D possibly matching TRBD2 (6 bases). The CDR3 covers 13 residues. CDR1 SEHNR and CDR2 FQNEAQ come from the germline V gene (reference sequence).

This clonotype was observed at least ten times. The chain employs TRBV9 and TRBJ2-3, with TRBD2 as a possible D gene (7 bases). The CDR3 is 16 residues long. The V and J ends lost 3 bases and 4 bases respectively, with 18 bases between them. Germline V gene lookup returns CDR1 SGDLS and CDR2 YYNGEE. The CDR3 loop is CASSATGGGAADTQYF. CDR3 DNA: TGTGCCAGCAGCGCCACGGGTGGGGGGGCGGCAGATACGCAGTATTTT.

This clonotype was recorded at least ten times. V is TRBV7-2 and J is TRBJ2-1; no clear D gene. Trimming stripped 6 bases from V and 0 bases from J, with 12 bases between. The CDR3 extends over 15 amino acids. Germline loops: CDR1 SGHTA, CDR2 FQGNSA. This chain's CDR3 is CASRLTRSSYNEQFF. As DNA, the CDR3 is TGTGCCAGCAGGCTTACAAGGAGCTCCTACAATGAGCAGTTCTTC.

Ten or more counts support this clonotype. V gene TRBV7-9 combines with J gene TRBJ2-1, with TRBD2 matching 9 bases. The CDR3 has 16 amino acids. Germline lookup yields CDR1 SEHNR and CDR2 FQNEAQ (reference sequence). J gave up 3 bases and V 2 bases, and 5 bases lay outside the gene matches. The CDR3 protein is CASSLLSGRGYNEQFF. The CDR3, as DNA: TGTGCCAGCAGCTTACTTAGCGGGAGAGGCTACAATGAGCAGTTCTTC.

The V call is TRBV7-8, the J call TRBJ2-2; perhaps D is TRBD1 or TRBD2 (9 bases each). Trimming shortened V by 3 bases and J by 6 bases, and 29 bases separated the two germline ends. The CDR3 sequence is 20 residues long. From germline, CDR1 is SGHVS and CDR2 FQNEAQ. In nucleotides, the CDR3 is TGTGCCAGCAGCTTTCCGGGACAGGGTGGAAAGCGGGAGGCCTCCGGGGAGCTGTTTTTT. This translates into CASSFPGQGGKREASGELFF.

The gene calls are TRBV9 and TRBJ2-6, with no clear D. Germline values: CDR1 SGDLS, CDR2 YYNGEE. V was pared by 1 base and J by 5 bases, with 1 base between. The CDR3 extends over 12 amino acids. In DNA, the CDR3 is TGTGCCAGCAGCGTAAGGGCCAACGTCCTGACTTTC. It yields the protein CASSVRANVLTF. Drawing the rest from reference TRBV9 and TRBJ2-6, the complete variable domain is DSGVTQTPKHLITATGQRVTLRCSPRSGDLSVYWYQQSLDQGLQFLIQYYNGEERAKGNILERFSAQQFPDLHSELNLSSLELGDSALYFCASSVRANVLTFGAGSRLTVL.

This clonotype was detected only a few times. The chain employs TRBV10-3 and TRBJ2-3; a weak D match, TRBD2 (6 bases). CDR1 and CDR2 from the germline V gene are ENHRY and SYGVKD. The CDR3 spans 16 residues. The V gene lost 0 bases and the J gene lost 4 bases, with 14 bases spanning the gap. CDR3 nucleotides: TGTGCCATCAGTGAGTCCCTTCGGGGGTCCCCAGATACGCAGTATTTT. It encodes CAISESLRGSPDTQYF.

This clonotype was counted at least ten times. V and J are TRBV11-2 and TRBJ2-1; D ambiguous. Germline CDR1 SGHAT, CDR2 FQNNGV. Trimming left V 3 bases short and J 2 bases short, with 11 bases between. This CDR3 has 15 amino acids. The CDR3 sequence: CASSFRRYTYNEQFF. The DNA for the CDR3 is TGTGCCAGCAGCTTCAGAAGATACACCTACAATGAGCAGTTCTTC.

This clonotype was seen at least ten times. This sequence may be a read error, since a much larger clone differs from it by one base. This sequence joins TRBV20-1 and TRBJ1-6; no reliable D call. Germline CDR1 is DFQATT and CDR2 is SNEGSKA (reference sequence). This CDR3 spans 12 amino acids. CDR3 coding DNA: TGCAGTGCTAGAACGTCGAGTTCACCCCCCCACTTT. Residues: CSARTSSSPPHF.

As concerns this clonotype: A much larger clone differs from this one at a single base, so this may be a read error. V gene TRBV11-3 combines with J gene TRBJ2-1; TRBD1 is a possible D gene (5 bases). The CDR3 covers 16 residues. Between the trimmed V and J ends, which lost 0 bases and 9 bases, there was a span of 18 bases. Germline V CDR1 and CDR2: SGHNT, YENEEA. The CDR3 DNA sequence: TGTGCCAGCAGCTTAGACTTAGGGGCGAGCGCGGTTGAGCAGTTCTTC. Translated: CASSLDLGASAVEQFF.

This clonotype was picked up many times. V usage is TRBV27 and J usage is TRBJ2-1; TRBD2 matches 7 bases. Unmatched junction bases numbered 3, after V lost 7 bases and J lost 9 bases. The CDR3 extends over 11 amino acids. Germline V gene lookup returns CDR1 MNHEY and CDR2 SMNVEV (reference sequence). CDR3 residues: CASKGRGEQFF. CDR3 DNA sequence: TGTGCCAGCAAGGGGAGGGGTGAGCAGTTCTTC.